A selection of T cell receptor beta chains follows, all from one sample in a study of T cell changes during pregnancy in multiple sclerosis. The assay was immunoSEQ multiplex PCR, and TCRdb's table has in-frame clones only and misses some. There are fewer than 20,000 clones in the sample; around 90% occur only once, and roughly 12% lies in the top ten. Material: CD8+ T cells from peripheral blood mononuclear cells, obtained after pregnancy. These receptor sequences come from a female donor in good health, enrolled as a control in a pregnancy study. Each CDR3 is given with its conserved first and last residue. D genes are given only for firm matches. Some rows have no size entry. The others give once, few or many, or a class for an expanded clone.

j_call | clone_size | v_call | d_call | cdr3_nt | cdr3_aa
TRBJ2-7 | few | TRBV9 | NA | TGTGCCAGCAGCGGAGACCGGGAAGGCTACGAGCAGTACTTC | CASSGDREGYEQYF
TRBJ2-3 | NA | TRBV7-9 | NA | TGTGCCAGCAGCTCGGGCACAGATACGCAGTATTTT | CASSSGTDTQYF
TRBJ2-7 | NA | TRBV5-1 | NA | TGCGCCAGCAGCAGTGCTAGAAGCTCCTACGAGCAGTACTTC | CASSSARSSYEQYF
TRBJ1-6 | NA | TRBV5-4 | NA | TGTGCCAGCAGCCGGGGGGGGTCGGCCCTCCACTTT | CASSRGGSALHF
TRBJ1-4 | NA | TRBV7-9 | TRBD1 | TGTGCCAGCAGCCCCCGACAGGGCTTGGGGGAACTGTTTTTT | CASSPRQGLGELFF
TRBJ2-7 | NA | TRBV6-5 | NA | TGTGCCAGCAGCCAACTTGCCCCGGGGGCCTACGAGCAGTACTTC | CASSQLAPGAYEQYF
TRBJ1-1 | few | TRBV18 | NA | TGTGCCAGCTCACCCGACAGAACCTACACTGAAGCTTTCTTT | CASSPDRTYTEAFF
TRBJ2-5 | NA | TRBV28 | TRBD1 | TGTGCCAGCCCGACAGGGGTTTTCCTTTCGTACCAAGAGACCCAGTACTTC | CASPTGVFLSYQETQYF
TRBJ1-1 | once | TRBV4-1 | NA | TGCGCCAGCAGCCAAGATGCAGAGAACACTGAAGCTTTCTTT | CASSQDAENTEAFF
TRBJ2-7 | NA | TRBV7-7 | TRBD2 | TGTGCTAGCAGCTTAATTGAGGTGAGCGGGGGGCGCCTGGTTTTGAACGAGCAGTACTTC | CASSLIEVSGGRLVLNEQYF